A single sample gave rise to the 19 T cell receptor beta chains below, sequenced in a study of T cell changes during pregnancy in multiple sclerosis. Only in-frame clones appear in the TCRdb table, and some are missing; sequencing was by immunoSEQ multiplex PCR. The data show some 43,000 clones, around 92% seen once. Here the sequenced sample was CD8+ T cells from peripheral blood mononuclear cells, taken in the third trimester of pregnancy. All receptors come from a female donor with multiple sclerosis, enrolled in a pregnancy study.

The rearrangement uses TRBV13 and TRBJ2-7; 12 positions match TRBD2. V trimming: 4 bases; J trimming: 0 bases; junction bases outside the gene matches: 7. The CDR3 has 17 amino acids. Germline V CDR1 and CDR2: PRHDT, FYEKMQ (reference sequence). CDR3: CASSSRGLAGPSYEQYF. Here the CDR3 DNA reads TGTGCCAGCAGCTCGCGGGGACTAGCGGGCCCCTCCTACGAGCAGTACTTC.

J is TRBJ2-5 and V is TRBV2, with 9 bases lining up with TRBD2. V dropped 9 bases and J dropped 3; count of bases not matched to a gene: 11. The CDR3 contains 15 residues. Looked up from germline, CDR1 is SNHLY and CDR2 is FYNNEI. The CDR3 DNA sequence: TGTGCCAGGGGCCGGACTAGCGAGGGAGAAGAGACCCAGTACTTC. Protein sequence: CARGRTSEGEETQYF.

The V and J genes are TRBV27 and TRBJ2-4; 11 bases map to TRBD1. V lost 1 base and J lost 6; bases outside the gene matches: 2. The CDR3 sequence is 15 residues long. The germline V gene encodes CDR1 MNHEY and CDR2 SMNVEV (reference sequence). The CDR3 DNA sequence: TGTGCCAGCAGTTTATGGACAGGGGGCGGAAACATTCAGTACTTC. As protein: CASSLWTGGGNIQYF.

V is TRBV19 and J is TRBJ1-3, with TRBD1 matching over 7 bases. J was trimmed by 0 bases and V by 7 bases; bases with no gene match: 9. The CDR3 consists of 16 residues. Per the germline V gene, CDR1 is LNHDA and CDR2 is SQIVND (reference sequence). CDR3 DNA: TGTGCCAGTACGGACAGGCCCCCATCCTCTGGAAACACCATATATTTT. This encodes CASTDRPPSSGNTIYF.

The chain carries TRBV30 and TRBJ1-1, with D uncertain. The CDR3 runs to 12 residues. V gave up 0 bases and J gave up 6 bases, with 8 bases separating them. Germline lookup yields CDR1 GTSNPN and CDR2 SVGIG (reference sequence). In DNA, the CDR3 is TGTGCCTGGAGTGTAGCCTCGGCTGAAGCTTTCTTT. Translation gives CAWSVASAEAFF.

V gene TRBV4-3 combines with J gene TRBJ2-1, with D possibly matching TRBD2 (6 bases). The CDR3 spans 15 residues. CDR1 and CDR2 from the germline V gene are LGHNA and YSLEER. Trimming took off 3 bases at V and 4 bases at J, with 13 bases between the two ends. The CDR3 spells CASSQTGVGYNEQFF. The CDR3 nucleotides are TGCGCCAGCAGCCAGACGGGAGTGGGGTACAATGAGCAGTTCTTC.

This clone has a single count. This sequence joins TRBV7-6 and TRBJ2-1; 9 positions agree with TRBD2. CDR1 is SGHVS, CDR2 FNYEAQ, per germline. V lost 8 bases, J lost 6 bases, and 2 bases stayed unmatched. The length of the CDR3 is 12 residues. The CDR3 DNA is TGTGCCAGCGGCGGGAGGGCCAATGAGCAGTTCTTC. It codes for CASGGRANEQFF.

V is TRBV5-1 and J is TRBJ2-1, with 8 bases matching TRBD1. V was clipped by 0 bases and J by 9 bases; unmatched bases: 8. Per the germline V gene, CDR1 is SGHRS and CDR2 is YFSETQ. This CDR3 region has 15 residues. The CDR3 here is CASSLARSGGSEQFF. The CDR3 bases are TGCGCCAGCAGCTTGGCCCGTTCAGGGGGCAGTGAGCAGTTCTTC.

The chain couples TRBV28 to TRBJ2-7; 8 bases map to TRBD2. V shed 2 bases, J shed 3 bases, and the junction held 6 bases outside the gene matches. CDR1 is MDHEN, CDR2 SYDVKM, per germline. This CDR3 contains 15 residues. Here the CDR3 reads CASSLQGTSLYEQYF. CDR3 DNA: TGTGCCAGCAGTTTACAAGGGACTAGTCTCTACGAGCAGTACTTC.

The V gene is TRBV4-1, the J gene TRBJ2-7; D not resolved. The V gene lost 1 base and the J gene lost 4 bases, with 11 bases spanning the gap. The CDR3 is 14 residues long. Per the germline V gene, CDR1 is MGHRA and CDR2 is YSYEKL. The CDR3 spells CASSQGVGGYEQYF. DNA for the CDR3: TGCGCCAGCAGCCAAGGGGTAGGCGGTTACGAGCAGTACTTC.

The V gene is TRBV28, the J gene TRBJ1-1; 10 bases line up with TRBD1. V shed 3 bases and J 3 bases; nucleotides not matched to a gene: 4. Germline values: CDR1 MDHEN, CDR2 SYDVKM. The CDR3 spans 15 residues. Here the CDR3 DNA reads TGTGCCAGCAGTTTTGGGACAGGGGAATACACTGAAGCTTTCTTT. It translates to CASSFGTGEYTEAFF.

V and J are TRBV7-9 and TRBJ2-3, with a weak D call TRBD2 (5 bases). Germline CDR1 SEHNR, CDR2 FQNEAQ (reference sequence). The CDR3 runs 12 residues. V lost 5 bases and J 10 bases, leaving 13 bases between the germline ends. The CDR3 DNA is TGTGCCAGCAGCCCCCCGGGGATCTCGCAGTATTTT. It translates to CASSPPGISQYF.

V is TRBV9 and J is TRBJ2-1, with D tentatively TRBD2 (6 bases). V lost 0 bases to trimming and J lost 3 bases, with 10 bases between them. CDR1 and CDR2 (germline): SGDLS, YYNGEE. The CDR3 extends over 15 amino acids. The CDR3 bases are TGTGCCAGCAGCGTAGAGGGCGGGATCTACAATGAGCAGTTCTTC. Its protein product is CASSVEGGIYNEQFF. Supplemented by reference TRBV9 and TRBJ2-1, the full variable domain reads DSGVTQTPKHLITATGQRVTLRCSPRSGDLSVYWYQQSLDQGLQFLIQYYNGEERAKGNILERFSAQQFPDLHSELNLSSLELGDSALYFCASSVEGGIYNEQFFGPGTRLTVL.

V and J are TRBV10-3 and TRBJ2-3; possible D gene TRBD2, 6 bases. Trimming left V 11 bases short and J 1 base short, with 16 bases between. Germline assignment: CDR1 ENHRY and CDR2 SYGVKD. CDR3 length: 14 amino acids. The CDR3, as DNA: TGTGCCTCCGCGGTCGGGAGTCGCACAGATACGCAGTATTTT. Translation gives CASAVGSRTDTQYF.

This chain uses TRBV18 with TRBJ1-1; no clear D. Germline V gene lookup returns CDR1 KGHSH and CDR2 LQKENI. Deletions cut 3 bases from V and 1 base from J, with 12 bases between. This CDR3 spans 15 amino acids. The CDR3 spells CASSPEAERNTEAFF. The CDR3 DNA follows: TGTGCCAGCTCACCTGAGGCAGAGCGGAACACTGAAGCTTTCTTT.

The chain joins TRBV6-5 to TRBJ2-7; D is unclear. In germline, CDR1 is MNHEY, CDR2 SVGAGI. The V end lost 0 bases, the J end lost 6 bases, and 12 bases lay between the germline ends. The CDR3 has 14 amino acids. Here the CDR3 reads CASSYSMGEFEQYF. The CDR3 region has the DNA TGTGCCAGCAGTTACTCGATGGGCGAATTCGAGCAGTACTTC.

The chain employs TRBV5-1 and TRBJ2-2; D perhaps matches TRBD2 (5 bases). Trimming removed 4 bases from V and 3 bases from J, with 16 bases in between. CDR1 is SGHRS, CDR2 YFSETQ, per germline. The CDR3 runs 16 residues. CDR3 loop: CASSLTDGLHTGELFF. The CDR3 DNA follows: TGCGCCAGCAGCCTAACCGACGGACTCCACACCGGGGAGCTGTTTTTT.

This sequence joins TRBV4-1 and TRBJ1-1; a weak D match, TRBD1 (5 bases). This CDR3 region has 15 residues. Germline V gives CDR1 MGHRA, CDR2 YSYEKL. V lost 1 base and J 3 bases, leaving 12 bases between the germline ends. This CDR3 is CASSQVNWGDTEAFF. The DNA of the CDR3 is TGCGCCAGCAGCCAAGTGAATTGGGGGGACACTGAAGCTTTCTTT.

CDR3 in amino acids: CASSRSSTDEQFF. The CDR3 bases are TGTGCCAGCAGCCGATCTAGCACCGATGAGCAGTTCTTC. This chain joins TRBV7-9 and TRBJ2-1, with a possible D match to TRBD2 (5 bases). Germline CDR1 SEHNR, CDR2 FQNEAQ (reference sequence). This CDR3 comprises 13 residues. With 5 bases removed from V and 8 bases from J, the gap between germline ends came to 13 bases.